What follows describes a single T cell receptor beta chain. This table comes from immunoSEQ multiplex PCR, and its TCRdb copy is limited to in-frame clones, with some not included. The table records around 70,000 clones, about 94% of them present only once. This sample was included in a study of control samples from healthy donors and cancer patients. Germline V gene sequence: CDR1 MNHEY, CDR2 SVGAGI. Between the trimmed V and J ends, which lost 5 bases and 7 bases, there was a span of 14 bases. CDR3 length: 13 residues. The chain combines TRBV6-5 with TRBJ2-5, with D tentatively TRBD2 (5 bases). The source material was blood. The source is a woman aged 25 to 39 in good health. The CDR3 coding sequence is TGTGCCAGCAGTCGGGCCGCCGGAGGGACCCAGTACTTC. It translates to CASSRAAGGTQYF.